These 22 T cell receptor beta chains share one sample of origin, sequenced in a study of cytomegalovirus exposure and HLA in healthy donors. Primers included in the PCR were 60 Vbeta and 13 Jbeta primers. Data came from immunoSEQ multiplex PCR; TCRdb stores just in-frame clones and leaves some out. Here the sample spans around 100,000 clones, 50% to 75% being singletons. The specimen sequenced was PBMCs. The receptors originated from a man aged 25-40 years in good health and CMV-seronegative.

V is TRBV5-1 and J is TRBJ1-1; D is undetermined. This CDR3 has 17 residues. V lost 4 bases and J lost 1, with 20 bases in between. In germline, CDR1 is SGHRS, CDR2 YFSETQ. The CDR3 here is CASSLVGIGMRNTEAFF. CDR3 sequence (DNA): TGCGCCAGCAGCCTCGTCGGGATTGGTATGCGGAACACTGAAGCTTTCTTT.

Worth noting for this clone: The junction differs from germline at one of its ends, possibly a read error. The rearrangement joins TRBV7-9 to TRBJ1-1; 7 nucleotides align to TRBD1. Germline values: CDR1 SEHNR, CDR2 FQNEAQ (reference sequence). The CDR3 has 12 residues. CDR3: CSSSLGDREAFF. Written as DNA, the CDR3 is TGTTCCAGCAGCTTGGGGGACAGAGAAGCTTTCTTT.

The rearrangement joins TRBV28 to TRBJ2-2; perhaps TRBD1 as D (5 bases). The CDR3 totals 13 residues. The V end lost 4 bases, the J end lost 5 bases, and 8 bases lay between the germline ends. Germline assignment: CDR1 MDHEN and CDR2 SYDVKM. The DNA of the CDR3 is TGTGCCAGCAGTTCAGGGCCTACCGGGGAGCTGTTTTTT. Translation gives CASSSGPTGELFF. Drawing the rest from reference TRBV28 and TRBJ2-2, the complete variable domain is DVKVTQSSRYLVKRTGEKVFLECVQDMDHENMFWYRQDPGLGLRLIYFSYDVKMKEKGDIPEGYSVSREKKERFSLILESASTNQTSMYLCASSSGPTGELFFGEGSRLTVL.

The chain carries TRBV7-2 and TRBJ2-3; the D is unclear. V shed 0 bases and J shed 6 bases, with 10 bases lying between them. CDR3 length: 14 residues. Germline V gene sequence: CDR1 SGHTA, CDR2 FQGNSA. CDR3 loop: CASSLASVADTQYF. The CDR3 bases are TGTGCCAGCAGCTTAGCAAGTGTGGCCGATACGCAGTATTTT.

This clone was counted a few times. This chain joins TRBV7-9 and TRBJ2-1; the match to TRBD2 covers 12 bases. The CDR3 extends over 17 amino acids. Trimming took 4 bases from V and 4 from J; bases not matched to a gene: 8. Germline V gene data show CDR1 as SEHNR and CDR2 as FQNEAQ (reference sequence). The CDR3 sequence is CASSSPETSGRYNEQFF. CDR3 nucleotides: TGTGCCAGCAGCTCCCCGGAGACTAGCGGGAGATACAATGAGCAGTTCTTC.

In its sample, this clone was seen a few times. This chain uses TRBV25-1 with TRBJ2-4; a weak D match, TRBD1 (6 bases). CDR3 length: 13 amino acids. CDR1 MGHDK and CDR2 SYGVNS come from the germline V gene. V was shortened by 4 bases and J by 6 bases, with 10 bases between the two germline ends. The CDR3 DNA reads TGTGCCAGCAGTGTAACAGGGAGAAACATTCAGTACTTC. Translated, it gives CASSVTGRNIQYF.

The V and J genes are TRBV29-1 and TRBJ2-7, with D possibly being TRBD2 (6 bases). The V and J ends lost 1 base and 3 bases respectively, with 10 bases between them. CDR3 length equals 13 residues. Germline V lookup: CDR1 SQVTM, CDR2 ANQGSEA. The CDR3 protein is CSVEGGVIYEQYF. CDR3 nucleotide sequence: TGCAGCGTTGAAGGGGGGGTAATCTACGAGCAGTACTTC.

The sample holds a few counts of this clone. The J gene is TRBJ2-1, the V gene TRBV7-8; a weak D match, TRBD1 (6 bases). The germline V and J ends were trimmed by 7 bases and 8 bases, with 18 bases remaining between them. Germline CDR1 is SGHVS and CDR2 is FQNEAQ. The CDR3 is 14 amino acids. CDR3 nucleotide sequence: TGTGCCAGCAAGCTCCCTCCCCCAGGGGATGAGCAGTTCTTC. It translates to CASKLPPPGDEQFF.

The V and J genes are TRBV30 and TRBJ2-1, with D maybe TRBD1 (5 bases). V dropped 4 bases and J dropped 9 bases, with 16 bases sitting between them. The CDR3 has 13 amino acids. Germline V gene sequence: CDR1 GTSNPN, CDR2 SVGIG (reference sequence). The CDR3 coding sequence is TGTGCCTGGATTGTCAGGGTGTCTGGTGAGCAGTTCTTC. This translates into CAWIVRVSGEQFF.

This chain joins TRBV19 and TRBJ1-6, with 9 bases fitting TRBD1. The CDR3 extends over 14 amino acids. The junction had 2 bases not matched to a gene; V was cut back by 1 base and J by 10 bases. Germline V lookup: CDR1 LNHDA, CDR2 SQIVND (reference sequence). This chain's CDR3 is CASSIGDRESPLHF. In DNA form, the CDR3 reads TGTGCCAGTAGTATAGGGGACAGGGAATCACCCCTCCACTTT.

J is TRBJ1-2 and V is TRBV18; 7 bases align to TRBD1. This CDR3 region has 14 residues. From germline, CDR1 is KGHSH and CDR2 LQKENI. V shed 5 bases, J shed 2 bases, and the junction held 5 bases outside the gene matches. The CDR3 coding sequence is TGTGCCAGCTCAACCGGGACAGCAAACTATGGCTACACCTTC. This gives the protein CASSTGTANYGYTF.

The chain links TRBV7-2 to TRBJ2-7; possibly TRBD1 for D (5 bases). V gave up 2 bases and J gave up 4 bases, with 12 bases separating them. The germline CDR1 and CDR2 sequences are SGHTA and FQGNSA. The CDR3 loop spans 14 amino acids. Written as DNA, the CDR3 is TGTGCCAGCAGCTTAATGGGGCTCGGGTACGAGCAGTACTTC. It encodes CASSLMGLGYEQYF.

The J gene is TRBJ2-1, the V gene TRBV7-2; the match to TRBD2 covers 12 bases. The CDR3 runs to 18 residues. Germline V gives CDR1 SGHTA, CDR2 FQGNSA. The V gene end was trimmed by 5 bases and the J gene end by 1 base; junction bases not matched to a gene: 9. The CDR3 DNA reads TGTGCCAGCAGCCAGCTAGCGGGGGGGCCTGGATCCTACAATGAGCAGTTCTTC. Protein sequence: CASSQLAGGPGSYNEQFF.

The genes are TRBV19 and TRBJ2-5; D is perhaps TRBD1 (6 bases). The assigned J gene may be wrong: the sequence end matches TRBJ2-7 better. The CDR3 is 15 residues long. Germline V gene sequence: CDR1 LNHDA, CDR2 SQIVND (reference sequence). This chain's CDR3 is CASSTRGQLSYEQYF. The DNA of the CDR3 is TGTGCCAGTAGTACCAGGGGCCAGCTTTCCTACGAGCAGTACTTC.

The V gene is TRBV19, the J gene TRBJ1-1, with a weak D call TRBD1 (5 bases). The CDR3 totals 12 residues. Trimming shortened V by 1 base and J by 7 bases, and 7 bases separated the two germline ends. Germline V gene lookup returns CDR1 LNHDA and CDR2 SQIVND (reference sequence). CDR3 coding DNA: TGTGCCAGTAGTATAGTGCAGGGTGAAGCTTTCTTT. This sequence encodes CASSIVQGEAFF.

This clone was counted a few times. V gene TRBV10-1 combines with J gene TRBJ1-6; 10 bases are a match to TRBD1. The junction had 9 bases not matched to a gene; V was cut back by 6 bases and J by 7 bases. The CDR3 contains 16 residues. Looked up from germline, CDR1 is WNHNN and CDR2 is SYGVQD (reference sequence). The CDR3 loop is CASRGTGVRGNSPLHF. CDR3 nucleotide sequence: TGCGCCAGCAGAGGGACAGGGGTTAGGGGCAATTCACCCCTCCACTTT.

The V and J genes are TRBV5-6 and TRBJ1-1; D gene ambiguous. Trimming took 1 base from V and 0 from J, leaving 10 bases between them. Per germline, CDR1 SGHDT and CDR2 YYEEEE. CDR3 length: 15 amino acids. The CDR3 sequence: CASSLNTELNTEAFF. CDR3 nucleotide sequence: TGTGCCAGCAGCTTGAATACAGAGCTGAACACTGAAGCTTTCTTT.

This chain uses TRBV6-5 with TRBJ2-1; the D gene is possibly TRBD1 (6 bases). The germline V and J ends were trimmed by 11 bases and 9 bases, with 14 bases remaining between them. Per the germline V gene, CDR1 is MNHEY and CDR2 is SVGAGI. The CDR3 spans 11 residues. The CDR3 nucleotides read TGTGCCGTAACACAGGGTATTGAGCAGTTCTTC. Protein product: CAVTQGIEQFF.

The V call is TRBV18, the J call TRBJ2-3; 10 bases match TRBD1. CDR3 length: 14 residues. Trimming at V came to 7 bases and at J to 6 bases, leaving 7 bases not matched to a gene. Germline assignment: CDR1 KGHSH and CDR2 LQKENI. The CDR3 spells CASYLTGGADTQYF. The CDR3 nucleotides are TGTGCCAGCTACCTGACAGGGGGCGCTGATACGCAGTATTTT.

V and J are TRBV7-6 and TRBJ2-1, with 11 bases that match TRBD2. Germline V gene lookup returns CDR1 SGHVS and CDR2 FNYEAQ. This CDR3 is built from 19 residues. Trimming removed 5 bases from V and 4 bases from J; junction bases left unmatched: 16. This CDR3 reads CASSATWLAGGPRYNEQFF. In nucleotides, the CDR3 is TGTGCCAGCAGCGCCACGTGGCTAGCGGGAGGTCCAAGATACAATGAGCAGTTCTTC. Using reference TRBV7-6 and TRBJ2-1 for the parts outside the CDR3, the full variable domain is GAGVSQSPRYKVTKRGQDVALRCDPISGHVSLYWYRQALGQGPEFLTYFNYEAQQDKSGLPNDRFSAERPEGSISTLTIQRTEQRDSAMYRCASSATWLAGGPRYNEQFFGPGTRLTVL.

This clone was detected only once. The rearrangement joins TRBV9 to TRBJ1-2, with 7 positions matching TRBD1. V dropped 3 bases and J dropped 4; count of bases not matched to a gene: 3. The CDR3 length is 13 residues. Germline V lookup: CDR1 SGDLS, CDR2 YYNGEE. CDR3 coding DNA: TGTGCCAGCAGCGCCGGGACAGTCTATGGCTACACCTTC. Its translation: CASSAGTVYGYTF.

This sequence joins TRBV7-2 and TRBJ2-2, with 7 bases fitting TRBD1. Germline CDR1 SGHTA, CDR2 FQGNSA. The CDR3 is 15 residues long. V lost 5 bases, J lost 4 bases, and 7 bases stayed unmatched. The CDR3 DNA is TGTGCCAGCAGCCGCCTAGGGACAGTCACCGGGGAGCTGTTTTTT. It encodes CASSRLGTVTGELFF.